This is a list of T cell receptor beta chains from one sample in a study of regulatory T cells in long-lasting Graves disease. A single record per CDR3 protein comes from TCRdb applying MiXCR to the multiplex PCR reads. The repertoire holds about 340,000 distinct CDR3 sequences, with around 19% as singletons. The starting material was peripheral blood mononuclear cells (PBMCs), obtained when the disease was refractory, from a patient treated with antithyroid drugs. The receptors stem from a female donor with Graves disease. Both conserved end residues are part of each CDR3. A D gene is named only where the DNA matches it firmly. Size tells how often a clone was seen (once, few, many) or the class of an expanded clone, and some rows leave it out.

j_call: TRBJ1-1
v_call: TRBV6-1
clone_size: NA
d_call: NA
cdr3_aa: CASLWQNTEAFF
cdr3_nt: TGTGCCAGCCTCTGGCAGAACACTGAAGCTTTCTTT

j_call: TRBJ2-3
v_call: TRBV7-6
clone_size: few
d_call: TRBD2
cdr3_aa: CASSRSGGAADTQYF
cdr3_nt: TGTGCCAGCAGCCGTAGCGGGGGAGCGGCAGATACGCAGTATTTT

j_call: TRBJ2-7
v_call: TRBV7-2
clone_size: many
d_call: TRBD2
cdr3_aa: CASSPPSGVYEQYF
cdr3_nt: TGTGCCAGCAGCCCCCCTAGCGGGGTCTACGAGCAGTACTTC

j_call: TRBJ2-7
v_call: TRBV19
clone_size: NA
d_call: TRBD2
cdr3_aa: CASRAGGRGSYEQYF
cdr3_nt: TGTGCCAGTAGGGCCGGGGGGAGAGGCTCCTACGAGCAGTACTTC

j_call: TRBJ2-7
v_call: TRBV7-6
clone_size: many
d_call: TRBD1
cdr3_aa: CASSFDRGDEQYF
cdr3_nt: TGTGCCAGCAGCTTCGACAGGGGCGACGAGCAGTACTTC

j_call: TRBJ2-2
v_call: TRBV7-2
clone_size: many
d_call: NA
cdr3_aa: CASSFLGGRAGELFF
cdr3_nt: TGTGCCAGCAGCTTCTTGGGGGGGCGAGCCGGGGAGCTGTTTTTT

j_call: TRBJ2-7
v_call: TRBV11-1
clone_size: many
d_call: NA
cdr3_aa: CASSPGRGLLWEQYF
cdr3_nt: TGTGCCAGCAGCCCCGGCCGGGGCTTATTGTGGGAGCAGTACTTC

j_call: TRBJ1-1
v_call: TRBV7-9
clone_size: NA
d_call: NA
cdr3_aa: CASSLLVGGNTEAFF
cdr3_nt: TGTGCCAGCAGCTTATTGGTGGGGGGTAACACTGAAGCTTTCTTT

j_call: TRBJ2-7
v_call: TRBV28
clone_size: many
d_call: NA
cdr3_aa: CASTSPHLSRSYEQYF
cdr3_nt: TGTGCCAGCACCTCCCCTCACCTATCGCGCTCCTACGAGCAGTACTTC

j_call: TRBJ2-4
v_call: TRBV7-9
clone_size: NA
d_call: TRBD2
cdr3_aa: CASSQWGTSGDIQYF
cdr3_nt: TGTGCCAGCAGCCAGTGGGGGACTAGCGGGGACATTCAGTACTTC

j_call: TRBJ1-1
v_call: TRBV6-1
clone_size: many
d_call: NA
cdr3_aa: CASSEWGVRSSEAFF
cdr3_nt: TGTGCCAGCAGTGAATGGGGGGTGCGTTCGTCCGAAGCTTTCTTT

j_call: TRBJ1-2
v_call: TRBV14
clone_size: few
d_call: NA
cdr3_aa: CASSLNRANGYTF
cdr3_nt: TGTGCCAGCAGCCTCAACAGGGCCAATGGCTACACCTTC

j_call: TRBJ2-2
v_call: TRBV4-3
clone_size: NA
d_call: NA
cdr3_aa: CASSQEVGGAVTGELFF
cdr3_nt: TGCGCCAGCAGCCAAGAGGTGGGGGGGGCTGTAACCGGGGAGCTGTTTTTT

j_call: TRBJ2-7
v_call: TRBV11-1
clone_size: few
d_call: TRBD1
cdr3_aa: CASSLSPGQGTFEQYF
cdr3_nt: TGTGCCAGCAGCTTAAGTCCGGGACAGGGCACTTTTGAGCAGTACTTC

j_call: TRBJ1-1
v_call: TRBV18
clone_size: few
d_call: NA
cdr3_aa: CASSPFERGTEAFF
cdr3_nt: TGTGCCAGCTCACCTTTTGAGAGGGGAACTGAAGCTTTCTTT

j_call: TRBJ2-2
v_call: TRBV11-2
clone_size: few
d_call: TRBD2
cdr3_aa: CASSDSGGGANGELFF
cdr3_nt: TGTGCCAGCAGCGATAGCGGCGGGGGGGCTAACGGGGAGCTGTTTTTT

j_call: TRBJ1-6
v_call: TRBV6-1
clone_size: NA
d_call: NA
cdr3_aa: CASSLTGPGSPLHF
cdr3_nt: TGTGCCAGCAGTCTAACAGGGCCCGGGTCACCCCTCCACTTT

j_call: TRBJ1-4
v_call: TRBV11-2
clone_size: NA
d_call: NA
cdr3_aa: CASSLVTGMNEKLFF
cdr3_nt: TGTGCCAGCAGCTTAGTAACCGGGATGAATGAAAAACTGTTTTTT

j_call: TRBJ2-2
v_call: TRBV7-3
clone_size: many
d_call: NA
cdr3_aa: CASSLTRSNTGELFF
cdr3_nt: TGTGCCAGCAGCTTAACACGGTCGAACACCGGGGAGCTGTTTTTT

j_call: TRBJ2-5
v_call: TRBV6-2/TRBV6-3
clone_size: NA
d_call: NA
cdr3_aa: CASSYLGYGVEGAQYF
cdr3_nt: TGTGCCAGCAGTTACCTCGGGTATGGGGTTGAAGGGGCCCAGTACTTC

j_call: TRBJ1-2
v_call: TRBV9
clone_size: few
d_call: NA
cdr3_aa: CASSFSGSQLFYGYTF
cdr3_nt: TGTGCCAGCAGCTTCAGTGGATCACAGCTCTTTTATGGCTACACCTTC

j_call: TRBJ2-2
v_call: TRBV7-9
clone_size: NA
d_call: NA
cdr3_aa: CASSLDRRGRGTNTGELFF
cdr3_nt: TGTGCCAGCAGCTTAGATCGGCGCGGTCGGGGGACTAACACCGGGGAGCTGTTTTTT

j_call: TRBJ1-4
v_call: TRBV12-3/TRBV12-4
clone_size: many
d_call: TRBD1
cdr3_aa: CASSFGTGGPRQEKLFF
cdr3_nt: TGTGCCAGCAGTTTCGGGACAGGGGGCCCCCGTCAGGAAAAACTGTTTTTT